A single sample gave rise to the 20 T cell receptor beta chains below, sequenced in a study of tissue T cells after allogeneic stem cell transplantation. This table comes from immunoSEQ multiplex PCR, and its TCRdb copy is limited to in-frame clones, with some not included. The repertoire consists of 20,000 to 25,000 clones, with approximately 72% occurring once and the leading ten covering 0.65% to 0.75%. The sample taken for sequencing was spleen. The receptor source for this set is a female BALB/c mouse in good health. This mouse strain has H2-d as its MHC haplotype.

Notes on this clone: Germline and genes here are mouse. The sequenced fragment ends 1 residue before the CDR3 boundary, so the rest is inferred from the germline J gene. The chain links TRBV4 to TRBJ1-6, with D perhaps matching TRBD1 (5 bases). TRBJ1-6 is given ORF status, its function remaining uncertain. This CDR3 is built from 15 residues. Trimming took off 4 bases at V and 0 bases at J, with 7 bases between the two ends. The germline gives CDR1 LGHDT, CDR2 YNNKQL (reference sequence). The CDR3 here is CASSFDSSYNSPLYF. CDR3 DNA, as far as it was read: TGTGCCAGCAGCTTTGACAGTTCCTATAATTCGCCCCTCTAC.

About this clone: Gene names refer to mouse genes. Read coverage stops 1 residue before the CDR3 terminus; the germline J gene supplies the remainder. The chain couples TRBV31 to TRBJ2-3, with TRBD1 identical over 8 bases. Per germline, CDR1 GKSSPN and CDR2 SITVG. The CDR3 is made up of 15 amino acids. V lost 0 bases to trimming and J lost 3 bases; unmatched junction nucleotides: 5. The sequenced part of the CDR3 DNA is TGTGCCTGGAGTCTAGGACAGGGTAGGGCAGAAACGCTGTAT. The encoded protein is CAWSLGQGRAETLY. The CDR3 reads in full as CAWSLGQGRAETLYF.

In the case of this clone: The germline and genes are mouse ones. The missing CDR3 end, 1 residue past where the read stops, is filled in from the germline J gene. The chain is built from TRBV2 and TRBJ1-4; TRBD1 is a possible D gene (5 bases). CDR1 is LGHNA and CDR2 is YSYQKL in the germline V gene. This CDR3 is built from 17 residues. V gave up 0 bases and J gave up 2 bases, with 13 bases separating them. The CDR3 sequence is CASSQERDQKSNERLFF. The covered CDR3 bases are TGTGCCAGCAGCCAAGAAAGGGACCAAAAATCCAACGAAAGATTATTT.

This clone was seen only a few times. Here the gene names and germline are mouse. The read stops 1 residue short of the end of the CDR3; the missing end is completed from the germline J gene. V and J are TRBV13-1 and TRBJ1-5, with no clear D. This CDR3 spans 16 amino acids. Germline CDR1 reads NSHNY; CDR2 reads SYGAGN. V was clipped by 2 bases and J by 3 bases, with 15 bases between them. This chain's CDR3 is CASSEAYTVGNQAPLF. The sequenced CDR3 bases are TGTGCCAGCAGTGAGGCCTACACAGTGGGCAACCAGGCTCCGCTT.

Concerning this clone: The listed genes are named as in mouse. Read data end 1 residue before the CDR3 end; the end is taken from the germline J gene. The genes are TRBV5 and TRBJ1-1, with a possible D match to TRBD1 (5 bases). Germline lookup yields CDR1 LGHNA and CDR2 YNLKQL (reference sequence). V lost 0 bases to trimming and J lost 0 bases, with 8 bases between them. This CDR3 has 15 amino acids. The CDR3 is CASSQDGGANTEVFF. The CDR3 bases that were read are TGTGCCAGCAGCCAAGATGGGGGGGCAAACACAGAAGTCTTC.

About this clone itself: The gene names given are mouse names. The CDR3 extends 1 residue past the end of the read, so its final part is completed from the germline J gene. The chain employs TRBV20 and TRBJ2-2; TRBD1 or TRBD2 may be the D gene (6 bases each). V lost 0 bases to trimming and J lost 6 bases, with 8 bases between them. This CDR3 spans 13 amino acids. Germline CDR1 is GFQATS and CDR2 is STVNSAI. CDR3 sequence reads: CGARDGGAGQLYF. The sequenced part of the CDR3 DNA is TGTGGTGCTAGGGATGGGGGCGCCGGGCAGCTCTAC.

On this clone: Gene and germline names: mouse. The CDR3 bases that were read are TGTGGTGCTAGTCTGGGTGGGAACTCCGACTACACC. Protein sequence: CGASLGGNSDYT. The CDR3 in full is CGASLGGNSDYTF. The chain couples TRBV20 to TRBJ1-2; no clear D gene. The CDR3 end falls 1 residue outside the read, so it is completed with the germline J gene. Germline V gene lookup returns CDR1 GFQATS and CDR2 STVNSAI. V shed 3 bases and J shed 2 bases, with 10 bases lying between them. The length of the CDR3 is 13 residues.

As concerns this clone: Genes and germline come from the mouse. The missing CDR3 end, 1 residue past where the read stops, is filled in from the germline J gene. V gene TRBV31 combines with J gene TRBJ1-6; 8 bases align to TRBD1. TRBJ1-6 is known as an ORF, though its function is uncertain. Germline V gene data show CDR1 as GKSSPN and CDR2 as SITVG. The CDR3 sequence is 14 residues long. J gave up 3 bases and V 2 bases, and 0 bases lay outside the gene matches. CDR3 loop: CAWSTGGYNSPLYF. The DNA read from the CDR3 is TGTGCCTGGAGTACAGGGGGCTATAATTCGCCCCTCTAC.

On this clone itself: The gene names here belong to mouse. The read ends 1 residue shy of where the CDR3 ends; the end is completed using the germline J gene. The rearrangement joins TRBV13-1 to TRBJ1-1; 9 bases map to TRBD1. The germline gives CDR1 NSHNY, CDR2 SYGAGN. V gave up 4 bases and J gave up 0 bases; unmatched junction bases: 4. The CDR3 consists of 15 residues. The sequenced CDR3 bases are TGTGCCAGCAGTTCTGGACAGGGGACAAACACAGAAGTCTTC. It translates to CASSSGQGTNTEVF. The whole CDR3 reads CASSSGQGTNTEVFF.

To note about this clone: The genes are named according to mouse. The CDR3 extends 1 residue past the end of the read, so its final part is completed from the germline J gene. The chain employs TRBV13-3 and TRBJ1-4, with D tentatively TRBD1 (6 bases). CDR1 and CDR2 (germline): NNHDY, SYVADS. The CDR3 totals 14 residues. With 5 bases removed from V and 3 bases from J, the gap between germline ends came to 11 bases. CDR3 region: CASSRDKPNERLFF. The sequenced CDR3 bases are TGTGCCAGCAGCCGGGACAAACCCAACGAAAGATTATTT.

The sample holds a few counts of this clone. All gene names here are mouse names. The read terminates 1 residue ahead of where the CDR3 ends, so the germline J gene completes it. The chain couples TRBV14 to TRBJ2-7; tentatively, D is TRBD1 or TRBD2 (5 bases each). V lost 2 bases and J 5 bases, leaving 5 bases between the germline ends. The CDR3 contains 11 residues. Germline loops: CDR1 SGHDT, CDR2 FRDEAV. The CDR3: CASSLGDEQYF. The sequenced part of the CDR3 DNA is TGTGCCAGCAGTTTGGGGGATGAACAGTAC.

This clone has a single count. The genes and germline here are from mouse. With the read ending 1 residue before the CDR3 end, the germline J gene is used to fill in that end. The chain has TRBV1 and TRBJ1-3, with D unclear. The V end was cut by 3 bases, the J end by 3 bases, with 0 bases between. The CDR3 spans 11 residues. The V gene's germline CDR1 is NSQYPW and CDR2 LRSPGD (reference sequence). The CDR3 is CTCSAGNTLYF. The CDR3 bases that were read are TGCACCTGCAGTGCTGGAAATACGCTCTAT.

Only a few counts were recorded for this clone. The germline and genes are mouse ones. The read ends 1 residue shy of where the CDR3 ends; the end is completed using the germline J gene. The chain has TRBV13-3 and TRBJ2-5, with D perhaps assigned TRBD1 or TRBD2 (6 bases each). CDR3 length: 13 residues. V was cut by 2 bases and J by 4 bases, with 8 bases left in between. Germline V gives CDR1 NNHDY, CDR2 SYVADS. The sequenced CDR3 bases are TGTGCCAGCAGTGAAGGGGGGAAAGACACCCAGTAC. Amino acids: CASSEGGKDTQY. The whole CDR3 protein is CASSEGGKDTQYF.

Turning to this clone: Germline and genes: mouse. This CDR3 reads CASSDWTGGAQSAETLYF. The CDR3 bases that were read are TGTGCCAGCAGTGACTGGACTGGGGGGGCGCAAAGTGCAGAAACGCTGTAT. The chain is built from TRBV13-1 and TRBJ2-3, with 13 bases fitting TRBD2. The CDR3 extends 1 residue past the end of the read, so its final part is completed from the germline J gene. The germline V gene encodes CDR1 NSHNY and CDR2 SYGAGN. This CDR3 is 18 amino acids long. Trimming cost V 2 bases and J 0 bases; bases outside gene matches: 6.

About this clone itself: All gene names here are mouse names. The sequenced part of the CDR3 DNA is TGTGCCAGCAGTGATGGAGGGGGGGCGGGTGCAGAAACGCTGTAT. Amino acids: CASSDGGGAGAETLY. The entire CDR3 protein reads CASSDGGGAGAETLYF. The gene calls are TRBV13-1 and TRBJ2-3, with TRBD2 identical over 8 bases. The read halts 1 residue ahead of the CDR3 end, with the missing end drawn from the germline J gene. The germline V gene has CDR1 NSHNY and CDR2 SYGAGN. This CDR3 is built from 16 residues. V trimming: 0 bases; J trimming: 1 base; junction bases outside the gene matches: 4.

To note about this clone: The gene symbols are mouse symbols. The CDR3 is cut off 1 residue early in the read; its end comes from the germline J gene. J is TRBJ2-3 and V is TRBV1; weak D call: TRBD2 (6 bases). The germline V gene encodes CDR1 NSQYPW and CDR2 LRSPGD (reference sequence). There are 17 residues in the CDR3. V was trimmed by 0 bases and J by 1 base, leaving 14 bases between them. CDR3 in amino acids: CTCSAEGWGRGAETLYF. The sequenced CDR3 bases are TGCACCTGCAGTGCAGAGGGCTGGGGACGAGGTGCAGAAACGCTGTAT.

In the case of this clone: Genes and germline are mouse. The read gets to within 1 residue of the CDR3 end, and the germline J gene fills in the rest. The chain employs TRBV14 and TRBJ1-4; possible D gene TRBD1, 5 bases. This CDR3 region has 14 residues. Germline lookup yields CDR1 SGHDT and CDR2 FRDEAV. Between the trimmed V and J ends, which lost 2 bases and 4 bases, there was a span of 9 bases. Here the CDR3 reads CASSFGQHNERLFF. CDR3 bases read: TGTGCCAGCAGTTTTGGACAACACAACGAAAGATTATTT.

A few counts support this clone. Each gene name is a mouse one. The read comes to an end 1 residue before the CDR3 does, leaving the germline J gene to fill in the end. V is TRBV19 and J is TRBJ2-2; 10 bases line up with TRBD1. The V gene end was trimmed by 10 bases and the J gene end by 3 bases; junction bases not matched to a gene: 0. The V gene's germline CDR1 is FNHDT and CDR2 SITEND (reference sequence). This CDR3 contains 12 residues. CDR3 sequence: CAGTGDTGQLYF. The CDR3 bases that were read are TGTGCCGGGACAGGGGACACCGGGCAGCTCTAC.

Turning to this clone: Gene names follow the mouse nomenclature. Read coverage stops 1 residue before the CDR3 terminus; the germline J gene supplies the remainder. The V gene is TRBV20, the J gene TRBJ2-4; TRBD1 matches at 7 bases. The CDR3 sequence is 15 residues long. Trimming cost V 0 bases and J 0 bases; bases outside gene matches: 3. Per germline, CDR1 GFQATS and CDR2 STVNSAI. CDR3 amino acids: CGARDRDSSQNTLYF. CDR3 bases read: TGTGGTGCTAGGGACCGGGACAGTAGTCAAAACACCTTGTAC. The whole variable domain, filled in from reference TRBV20 and TRBJ2-4, reads GALVYQYPRRTICKSGTSMRMECQAVGFQATSVAWYRQSPQKTFELIALSTVNSAIKYEQNFTQEKFPISHPNLSFSSMTVLNAYLEDRGLYLCGARDRDSSQNTLYFGAGTRLSVL.

Regarding this clone: All gene names here are mouse names. The read finishes 1 residue shy of the CDR3 end, and the germline J gene is used to complete it. The chain couples TRBV5 to TRBJ2-4; maybe TRBD1 (5 bases). Germline loops: CDR1 LGHNA, CDR2 YNLKQL (reference sequence). V lost 1 base to trimming and J lost 6 bases, with 8 bases between them. The CDR3 contains 13 residues. The CDR3 loop reads CASSQVDSNTLYF. The part of the CDR3 DNA that was read is TGTGCCAGCAGCCAAGTTGACAGTAACACCTTGTAC.